This is a list of T cell receptor beta chains from one sample in a study of OX40 agonist ivuxolimab in advanced cancers. The method was immunoSEQ multiplex PCR; TCRdb's version includes in-frame clones alone and lacks a portion of them. The sample lists about 60,000 clones, about 89% occurring once. The sample consisted of CD4+ or CD8+ T cells sorted from blood, taken in a trial of the OX40 agonist ivuxolimab. The receptor set was obtained from an adult with an advanced solid tumor such as melanoma, head and neck, liver or kidney cancer. The CDR3 runs from the conserved cysteine through the conserved F or W. A D gene is named only where the DNA matches it firmly. Only part of the rows carry a size: once, few, many, or a class if the clone is expanded.

CASSLGNRGPEQYF	TGTGCCAGCAGCTTGGGCAACAGGGGGCCCGAGCAGTACTTC	.	TRBD1	TRBJ2-7	TRBV5-4
CASSQDLGQSYQPQHF	TGCGCCAGCAGCCAAGACCTGGGACAGTCTTATCAGCCCCAGCATTTT	.	TRBD1	TRBJ1-5	TRBV4-1
CASRLEVNTEAFF	TGTGCCAGCAGACTAGAAGTGAACACTGAAGCTTTCTTT	.	.	TRBJ1-1	TRBV6-1
CASSLGGSGYEQYF	TGTGCCAGCAGCTTAGGGGGTAGCGGGTACGAGCAGTACTTC	.	TRBD2	TRBJ2-7	TRBV7-9
CASSPVWSGSNTGELFF	TGTGCCAGCAGTCCCGTATGGAGCGGGTCTAACACCGGGGAGCTGTTTTTT	.	.	TRBJ2-2	TRBV27
CASSLDRMSTGELFF	TGCGCCAGCAGCTTGGACAGGATGAGCACCGGGGAGCTGTTTTTT	.	.	TRBJ2-2	TRBV5-1
CASVNRGVENTIYF	TGTGCCAGCGTGAACAGGGGGGTTGAAAACACCATATATTTT	.	TRBD1	TRBJ1-3	TRBV2
CASSSGRAGEQYF	TGTGCCAGTAGTAGCGGGAGGGCCGGCGAGCAGTACTTC	.	TRBD2	TRBJ2-7	TRBV19
CASSVQETQYF	TGTGCCAGCAGCGTTCAAGAGACCCAGTACTTC	.	.	TRBJ2-5	TRBV7-2
CASSAGWNTEAFF	TGTGCCAGCAGTGCGGGATGGAACACTGAAGCTTTCTTT	.	.	TRBJ1-1	TRBV2
CASAVVGEQYF	TGTGCCAGCGCGGTGGTAGGCGAGCAGTACTTC	.	.	TRBJ2-7	TRBV6-1
CASSSGPDTQYF	TGCGCCAGCAGCAGCGGGCCAGATACGCAGTATTTT	.	.	TRBJ2-3	TRBV5-1
CASSHEAGLPNTEAFF	TGCGCCAGCAGCCACGAAGCGGGGCTCCCGAACACTGAAGCTTTCTTT	.	.	TRBJ1-1	TRBV4-3
CASSQDFSGGPRAKNIQYF	TGTGCCAGCAGCCAAGATTTTTCAGGGGGCCCCAGAGCCAAAAACATTCAGTACTTC	.	TRBD1	TRBJ2-4	TRBV4-2
CASSLGYNQPQHF	TGTGCCAGCAGCTTAGGGTACAATCAGCCCCAGCATTTT	.	.	TRBJ1-5	TRBV7-9
CASSLTPGGNTIYF	TGTGCCAGCAGCTTGACGCCAGGGGGAAACACCATATATTTT	.	.	TRBJ1-3	TRBV5-6
CASGEDRDEKLFF	TGTGCCAGCGGGGAGGACAGGGACGAAAAACTGTTTTTT	.	TRBD1	TRBJ1-4	TRBV27
CASSLGGNSPLHF	TGTGCCAGCAGCCTGGGGGGGAATTCACCCCTCCACTTT	.	.	TRBJ1-6	TRBV7-7
CASSPPMTGGYTF	TGTGCCAGCAGCCCACCGATGACAGGCGGCTACACCTTC	.	.	TRBJ1-2	TRBV5-6
CASSGTADLTGELFF	TGCGCCAGCAGCGGGACCGCCGATCTTACCGGGGAGCTGTTTTTT	.	.	TRBJ2-2	TRBV5-1
CASSSTGEGDTQYF	TGTGCCAGCAGCTCCACAGGTGAAGGAGATACGCAGTATTTT	.	.	TRBJ2-3	TRBV5-6
CASSLAVMSRGFGEQFF	TGTGCCAGCAGCTTGGCAGTTATGTCCCGAGGGTTTGGTGAGCAGTTCTTC	.	.	TRBJ2-1	TRBV5-8
CASSLGLGRGMQETQYF	TGTGCCAGCAGCTTGGGACTCGGTCGGGGGATGCAAGAGACCCAGTACTTC	once	.	TRBJ2-5	TRBV5-4
CAWSGGLAGGPEQYF	TGTGCCTGGAGCGGGGGACTAGCGGGAGGACCCGAGCAGTACTTC	few	TRBD2	TRBJ2-7	TRBV30
CASSAQLLQETQYF	TGTGCCAGCAGTGCCCAACTCCTCCAAGAGACCCAGTACTTC	.	.	TRBJ2-5	TRBV6-1
CASSTTGGEQFF	TGTGCCAGTAGTACCACAGGGGGCGAGCAGTTCTTC	.	TRBD1	TRBJ2-1	TRBV19
CASSPGTADGELFF	TGTGCCAGCTCACCAGGGACAGCCGACGGGGAGCTGTTTTTT	.	TRBD1	TRBJ2-2	TRBV18
CASSRPGTGGLDEKLFF	TGTGCCAGCTCCCGTCCCGGGACAGGGGGCTTGGATGAAAAACTGTTTTTT	.	TRBD1	TRBJ1-4	TRBV18
CASSSHGLGTDYTGELFF	TGTGCCAGCAGCTCTCATGGTTTGGGGACAGATTACACCGGGGAGCTGTTTTTT	.	TRBD1	TRBJ2-2	TRBV13
CASSLSSAGATQYF	TGTGCCAGCAGCTTATCATCAGCGGGAGCTACGCAGTATTTT	.	TRBD2	TRBJ2-3	TRBV7-6
CAWSHTSGNTIYF	TGTGCCTGGAGTCACACCTCTGGAAACACCATATATTTT	once	.	TRBJ1-3	TRBV30
CASSNAGGNAEQYF	TGTGCCAGTAGTAACGCAGGGGGTAATGCCGAGCAGTACTTC	.	TRBD1	TRBJ2-7	TRBV19
CASSKSDRQARRSGNQPQHF	TGTGCCAGCAGTAAATCTGACCGACAGGCTCGACGGTCTGGCAATCAGCCCCAGCATTTT	.	.	TRBJ1-5	TRBV28
CASSTGLRGVSTQYF	TGTGCCAGTAGTACGGGGCTTCGCGGGGTTAGTACGCAGTATTTT	.	.	TRBJ2-3	TRBV19
CASSLGAAGGRETQYF	TGCGCCAGCAGCTTGGGAGCAGCGGGAGGACGAGAGACCCAGTACTTC	.	TRBD2	TRBJ2-5	TRBV5-1
CASSRQGANTGELFF	TGTGCCAGCAGTAGACAGGGGGCGAACACCGGGGAGCTGTTTTTT	.	TRBD1	TRBJ2-2	TRBV6-5
CASSQGRHSGNTIYF	TGTGCCAGCAGCCAGGGACGGCACTCTGGAAACACCATATATTTT	.	.	TRBJ1-3	TRBV7-6
CASRRQGQSYEQYF	TGTGCCAGCCGTCGACAGGGGCAGTCCTACGAGCAGTACTTC	.	TRBD1	TRBJ2-7	TRBV28
CASSKNGDLAEKLFF	TGTGCCAGCAGCAAAAATGGGGATTTGGCTGAAAAACTGTTTTTT	few	.	TRBJ1-4	TRBV7-2
CASSSLQGKNIQYF	TGTGCCAGCAGCTCCTTACAGGGGAAAAACATTCAGTACTTC	.	TRBD1	TRBJ2-4	TRBV28
CASSPMGVSYEQYF	TGTGCCAGCAGCCCTATGGGAGTTTCCTACGAGCAGTACTTC	.	.	TRBJ2-7	TRBV5-4
CASRISPTGVAGELFF	TGTGCCAGTAGGATATCCCCAACAGGGGTAGCCGGGGAGCTGTTTTTT	.	TRBD1	TRBJ2-2	TRBV19
CASSQERLTSYNEQFF	TGTGCCAGCAGCCAAGAGCGGCTCACCTCCTACAATGAGCAGTTCTTC	.	.	TRBJ2-1	TRBV14
CATSDRINEQFF	TGTGCCACCTCGGACAGGATTAATGAGCAGTTCTTC	.	TRBD1	TRBJ2-1	TRBV28
CAWVNPTRRSYEQYF	TGTGCCTGGGTGAACCCGACTCGGCGGTCTTACGAGCAGTACTTC	.	.	TRBJ2-7	TRBV30
CASSIFRGQDNYGYTF	TGTGCCAGTAGTATATTTCGGGGACAGGACAACTATGGCTACACCTTC	.	TRBD1	TRBJ1-2	TRBV19
CASSDPRDRASNTEAFF	TGTGCCAGTAGCGACCCCCGGGACAGGGCGTCTAACACTGAAGCTTTCTTT	.	TRBD1	TRBJ1-1	TRBV19
CAWVGGGNNEQFF	TGTGCCTGGGTAGGGGGCGGAAACAATGAGCAGTTCTTC	.	TRBD1	TRBJ2-1	TRBV30
CASSIVTGEIDGYTF	TGTGCCAGTAGTATAGTCACAGGGGAGATAGATGGCTACACCTTC	.	TRBD1	TRBJ1-2	TRBV19
CASSLQTSSYEQYF	TGTGCCAGCAGTTTACAGACTAGCTCCTACGAGCAGTACTTC	once	.	TRBJ2-7	TRBV28
CASGHRGRTGELFF	TGTGCCAGCGGCCATAGGGGTCGGACCGGGGAGCTGTTTTTT	.	.	TRBJ2-2	TRBV6-1
CASSPGRGYGYTF	TGTGCCAGTAGTCCGGGCAGAGGTTATGGCTACACCTTC	.	.	TRBJ1-2	TRBV19
CASTTGDYYEQYF	TGCGCCAGCACTACAGGGGACTACTACGAGCAGTACTTC	.	.	TRBJ2-7	TRBV5-1
CASSPPPGQMNTEAFF	TGTGCCAGCAGCCCACCGCCGGGACAAATGAACACTGAAGCTTTCTTT	.	.	TRBJ1-1	TRBV5-4
CASLDGGRPQHF	TGTGCCAGCCTAGACGGGGGAAGGCCCCAGCATTTT	once	.	TRBJ1-5	TRBV6-1